What follows is one T cell receptor beta chain and its context. Its antigen is currently unknown. These data are taken from a study of EBV T-cell therapy then PD-1 blockade in nasopharyngeal carcinoma. CDR3 length: 16 amino acids. V dropped 6 bases and J dropped 0; count of bases not matched to a gene: 8. Germline assignment: CDR1 LGHNT and CDR2 FRNRAP. Treatment noted: AdE1-LMPpoly-expanded autologous EBV-specific T-cell therapy followed by anti-PD-1 nivolumab. Produced via immunoSEQ multiplex PCR; TCRdb's table is partial and in-frame only. The table has more than 15,000 clones, approximately 80% seen once.

The material sequenced was CD8+ T cells from blood, taken at day 0 from a patient whose treatment included autologous EBV-specific T cells and nivolumab. The TCR was taken from a man aged 35 to 55 with nasopharyngeal carcinoma. V and J are TRBV12-5 and TRBJ2-1; 7 nucleotides line up with TRBD1. The CDR3 DNA follows: TGTGCTAGTGGCTCCGGGACAGCAAGCTCCTACAATGAGCAGTTCTTC. Amino acid sequence: CASGSGTASSYNEQFF. Together with reference TRBV12-5 and TRBJ2-1, the CDR3 gives the full variable domain: DARVTQTPRHKVTEMGQEVTMRCQPILGHNTVFWYRQTMMQGLELLAYFRNRAPLDDSGMPKDRFSAEMPDATLATLKIQPSEPRDSAVYFCASGSGTASSYNEQFFGPGTRLTVL.